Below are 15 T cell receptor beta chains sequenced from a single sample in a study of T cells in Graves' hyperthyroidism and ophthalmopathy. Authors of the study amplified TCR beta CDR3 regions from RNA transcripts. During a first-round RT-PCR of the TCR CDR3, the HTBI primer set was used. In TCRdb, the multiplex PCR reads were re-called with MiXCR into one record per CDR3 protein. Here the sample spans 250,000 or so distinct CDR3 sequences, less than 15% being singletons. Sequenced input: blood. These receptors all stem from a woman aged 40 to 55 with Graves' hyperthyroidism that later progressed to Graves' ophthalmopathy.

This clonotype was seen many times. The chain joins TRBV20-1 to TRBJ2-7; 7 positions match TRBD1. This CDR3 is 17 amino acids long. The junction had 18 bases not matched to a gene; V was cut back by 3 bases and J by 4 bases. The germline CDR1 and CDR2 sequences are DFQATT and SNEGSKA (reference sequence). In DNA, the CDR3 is TGCAGTGCTAGGAGTCAGGGGGATTGGCGCTTACTGTACGAGCAGTACTTC. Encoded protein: CSARSQGDWRLLYEQYF.

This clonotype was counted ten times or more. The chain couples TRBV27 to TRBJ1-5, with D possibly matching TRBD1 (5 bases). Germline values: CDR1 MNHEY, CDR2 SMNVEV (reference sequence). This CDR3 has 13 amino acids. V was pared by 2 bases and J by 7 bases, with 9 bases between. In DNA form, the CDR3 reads TGTGCCAGCAGTTTAGTAGGGGACCAGCCCCAGCATTTT. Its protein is CASSLVGDQPQHF.

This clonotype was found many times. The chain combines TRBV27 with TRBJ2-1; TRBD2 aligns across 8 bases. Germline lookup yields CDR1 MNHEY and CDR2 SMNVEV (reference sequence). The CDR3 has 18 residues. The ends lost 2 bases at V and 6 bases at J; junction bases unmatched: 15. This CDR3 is CASSLLRWSGSGGNEQFF. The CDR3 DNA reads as TGTGCCAGCAGTTTACTCCGGTGGAGCGGGAGTGGTGGCAATGAGCAGTTCTTC.

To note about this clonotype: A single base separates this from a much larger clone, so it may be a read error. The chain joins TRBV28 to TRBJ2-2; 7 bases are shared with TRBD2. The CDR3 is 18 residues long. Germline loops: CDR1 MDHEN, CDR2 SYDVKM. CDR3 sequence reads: CASSFPDIAGLNTGEPFF. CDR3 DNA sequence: TGTGCCAGCAGTTTCCCTGATATAGCGGGCCTAAACACCGGGGAGCCGTTTTTT.

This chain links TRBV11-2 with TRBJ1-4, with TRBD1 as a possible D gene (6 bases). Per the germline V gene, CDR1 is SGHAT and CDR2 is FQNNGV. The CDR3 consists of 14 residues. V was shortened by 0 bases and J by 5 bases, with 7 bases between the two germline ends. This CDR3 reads CASSLERGNEKLFF. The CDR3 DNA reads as TGTGCCAGCAGCTTAGAGAGGGGGAATGAAAAACTGTTTTTT.

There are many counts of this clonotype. The CDR3 loop is CASARGSGTTDTQYF. CDR3 DNA: TGTGCCAGCGCCCGGGGTAGCGGTACCACAGATACGCAGTATTTT. This chain links TRBV11-2 with TRBJ2-3; the D gene is possibly TRBD2 (6 bases). This CDR3 region has 15 residues. Trimming took off 8 bases at V and 2 bases at J, with 17 bases between the two ends. Germline V CDR1 and CDR2: SGHAT, FQNNGV.

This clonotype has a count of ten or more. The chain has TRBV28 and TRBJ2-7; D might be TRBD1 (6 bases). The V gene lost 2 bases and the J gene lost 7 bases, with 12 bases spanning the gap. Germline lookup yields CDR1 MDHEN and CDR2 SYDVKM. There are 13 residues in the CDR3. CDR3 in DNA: TGTGCCAGCAGTTTAAACAGGGTTAGGGAGCAGTACTTC. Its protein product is CASSLNRVREQYF.

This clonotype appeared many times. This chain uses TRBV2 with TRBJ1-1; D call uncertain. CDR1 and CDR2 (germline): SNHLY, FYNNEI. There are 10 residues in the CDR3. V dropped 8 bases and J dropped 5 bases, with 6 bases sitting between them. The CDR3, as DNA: TGTGCCAGCTTGAGGACTGAAGCTTTCTTT. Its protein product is CASLRTEAFF. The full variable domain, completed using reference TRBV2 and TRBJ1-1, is EPEVTQTPSHQVTQMGQEVILRCVPISNHLYFYWYRQILGQKVEFLVSFYNNEISEKSEIFDDQFSVERPDGSNFTLKIRSTKLEDSAMYFCASLRTEAFFGQGTRLTVV.

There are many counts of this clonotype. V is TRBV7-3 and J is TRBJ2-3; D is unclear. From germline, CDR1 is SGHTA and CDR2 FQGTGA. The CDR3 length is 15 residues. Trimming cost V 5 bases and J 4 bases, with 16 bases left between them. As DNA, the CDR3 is TGTGCCAGCAGCCCTCGCTTTGGCGCCGCAGATACGCAGTATTTT. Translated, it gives CASSPRFGAADTQYF.

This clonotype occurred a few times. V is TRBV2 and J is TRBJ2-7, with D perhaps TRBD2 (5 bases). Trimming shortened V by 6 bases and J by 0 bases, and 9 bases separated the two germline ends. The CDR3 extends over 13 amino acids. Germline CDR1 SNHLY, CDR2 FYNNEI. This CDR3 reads CASRSGYSYEQYF. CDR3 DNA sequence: TGTGCCAGCAGGTCGGGGTACTCCTACGAGCAGTACTTC.

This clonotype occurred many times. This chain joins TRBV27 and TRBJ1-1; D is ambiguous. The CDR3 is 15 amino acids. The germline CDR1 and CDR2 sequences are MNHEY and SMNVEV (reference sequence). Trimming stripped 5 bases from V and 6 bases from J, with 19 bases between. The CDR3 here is CASSHGSHPFAEAFF. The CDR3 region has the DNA TGTGCCAGCAGTCACGGGTCACATCCATTCGCTGAAGCTTTCTTT.

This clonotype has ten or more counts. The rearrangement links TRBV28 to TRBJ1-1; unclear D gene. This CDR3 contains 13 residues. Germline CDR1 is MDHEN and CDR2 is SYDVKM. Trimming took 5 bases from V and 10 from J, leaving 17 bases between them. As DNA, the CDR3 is TGTGCCAGCAGTCCCCTTCCCAAACGAAGAGCTTTCTTT. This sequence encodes CASSPLPKRRAFF.

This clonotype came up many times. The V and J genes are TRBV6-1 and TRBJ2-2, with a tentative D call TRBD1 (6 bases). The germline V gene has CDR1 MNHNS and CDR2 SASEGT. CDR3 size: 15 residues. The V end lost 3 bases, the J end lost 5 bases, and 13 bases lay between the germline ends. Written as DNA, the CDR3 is TGTGCCAGCAGTGACGGACAGACGGGGACCGGGGAGCTGTTTTTT. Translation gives CASSDGQTGTGELFF.

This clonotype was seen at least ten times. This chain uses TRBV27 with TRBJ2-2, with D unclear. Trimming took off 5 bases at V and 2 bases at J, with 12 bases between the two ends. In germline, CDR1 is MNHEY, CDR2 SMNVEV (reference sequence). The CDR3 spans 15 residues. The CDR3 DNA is TGTGCCAGCAGTACTTGGAAGTCTAACACCGGGGAGCTGTTTTTT. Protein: CASSTWKSNTGELFF.

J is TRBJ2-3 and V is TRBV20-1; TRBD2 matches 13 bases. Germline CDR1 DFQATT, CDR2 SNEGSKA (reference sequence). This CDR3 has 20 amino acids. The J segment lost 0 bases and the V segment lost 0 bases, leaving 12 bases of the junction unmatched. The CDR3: CSARDSPTSGRAWSTDTQYF. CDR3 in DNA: TGCAGTGCTAGAGATTCCCCTACTAGCGGGAGGGCCTGGAGCACAGATACGCAGTATTTT.